This is a list of T cell receptor beta chains from one sample in a study of PD-1 blockade in classical Hodgkin lymphoma. Repertoires were generated with immunoSEQ multiplex PCR, while TCRdb's copy carries only in-frame clones and drops some. The sample contains approximately 100,000 clones, 85% to 90% of which appear only once. The sample consisted of peripheral blood mononuclear cells (PBMCs), taken before the second cycle of nivolumab. The receptor set was obtained from a human donor with classical Hodgkin lymphoma. Both conserved end residues are part of each CDR3. A D gene is named only where the DNA matches it firmly. Clone size is given for some rows only: seen once, a few or many times, or a class if the clone is expanded.

d_gene	v_gene	abundance	j_gene	CDR3nt	CDR3aa
.	TRBV28	.	TRBJ2-5	TGTGCCAGCAGTCGGACTGACCAAGAGACCCAGTACTTC	CASSRTDQETQYF
.	TRBV2	.	TRBJ2-2	TGTGCCAGCGACGCGAGGGCCGGGGAGCTGTTTTTT	CASDARAGELFF
TRBD1	TRBV7-9	.	TRBJ2-7	TGTGCCAGCAGCCCTGGACAGGGGGCCTTCTACGAGCAGTACTTC	CASSPGQGAFYEQYF
TRBD1	TRBV11-3	.	TRBJ1-1	TGTGCCAGCAGCTACAGGGGCAACACTGAAGCTTTCTTT	CASSYRGNTEAFF
TRBD1	TRBV15	.	TRBJ1-3	TGTGCCACCAGCAGAGATTATGCCGACAGGGGTTCAAACACCATATATTTT	CATSRDYADRGSNTIYF
.	TRBV5-1	.	TRBJ2-3	TGCGCCAGCAGAAAACAGGCCCTTAGCACAGATACGCAGTATTTT	CASRKQALSTDTQYF
.	TRBV6-4	few	TRBJ1-4	TGTGCCAGCAGTGTTAATGTCGGGAATGAAAAACTGTTTTTT	CASSVNVGNEKLFF
.	TRBV18	.	TRBJ1-1	TGTGCCAGCTCACCATCAGACGGAGCTTTCTTT	CASSPSDGAFF
TRBD1	TRBV9	.	TRBJ1-2	TGTGCCAGCAGCGTTCGGACAGGGAACTATGGCTACACCTTC	CASSVRTGNYGYTF
.	TRBV5-1	.	TRBJ1-2	TGCGCCAGCAGCTTGGGATGGTTCGGACGAGGCTACACCTTC	CASSLGWFGRGYTF
.	TRBV5-5	once	TRBJ1-4	TGTGCCAGCACCCAGGCGGGTCACGAAAAACTGTTTTTT	CASTQAGHEKLFF
TRBD1	TRBV4-1	.	TRBJ1-4	TGCGCCAGCAGCCCGGGACAGGGAGCAACTAATGAAAAACTGTTTTTT	CASSPGQGATNEKLFF
.	TRBV7-9	.	TRBJ2-3	TGTGCCAGCAGCCCCGTGGGGGTTGGCACAGATACGCAGTATTTT	CASSPVGVGTDTQYF
.	TRBV5-4	.	TRBJ2-3	TGTGCCAGCAGCTTGGAGCCGGGGGAGGCAGATACGCAGTATTTT	CASSLEPGEADTQYF
.	TRBV30	.	TRBJ1-5	TGTGCCTGGAGTAAGGACAGCGACAATCAGCCCCAGCATTTT	CAWSKDSDNQPQHF
TRBD1	TRBV6-5	.	TRBJ2-1	TGTGCCAGCAGTGGCCCAGGGGGATCCTACAATGAGCAGTTCTTC	CASSGPGGSYNEQFF
.	TRBV11-2	once	TRBJ1-2	TGTGCCAGCAAAACCGGGGACGGCTATGGCTACACCTTC	CASKTGDGYGYTF
.	TRBV6-5	few	TRBJ2-7	TGTGCCAGCAGTTACTCCCTGCCAGGAAATATCTACGAGCAGTACTTC	CASSYSLPGNIYEQYF